The text below deals with one TCR beta chain. Its specificity is unknown. Once RNA had been extracted, it was reverse transcribed into cDNA to act as the sequencing template. Sequencing was performed with immunoSEQ multiplex PCR; in TCRdb, only in-frame clones are kept and a portion is missing. The sample lists 11,000 or so clones, roughly 55% occurring once. Alopecia areata patients gave lesional scalp punch biopsies and peripheral blood samples. V lost 4 bases, J lost 6 bases, and 13 bases stayed unmatched. This CDR3 contains 17 residues. Germline V gene sequence: CDR1 SGHDT, CDR2 YYEEEE. The sample originates from a study of CD8+ T cells in alopecia areata. Notes on the study in general: Higher clonality and more expanded CD8+ clones appeared in lesional than normal scalp.

The clonotype was recovered from a human donor with alopecia areata. The sample consisted of skin. This chain joins TRBV5-6 and TRBJ1-1; TRBD1 matches at 12 bases. The CDR3, as DNA: TGTGCCAGCAGCGGCCGGGACAGGGGGCAAAGGATAGCTGAAGCTTTCTTT. This codes for CASSGRDRGQRIAEAFF.